This T cell receptor (beta chain) was observed in a study of blood T cell repertoires in COVID-19. Study background: COVID-19 samples from acute and convalescent phases originated in the United States, Italy and Spain.

Clones were sequenced by immunoSEQ multiplex PCR, and TCRdb holds only the in-frame ones, with some missing. The table lists just over 150,000 clones, about 85% of them singletons. Germline V gives CDR1 LNHDA, CDR2 SQIVND (reference sequence). The CDR3 totals 13 residues. V was trimmed by 10 bases and J by 5 bases, leaving 17 bases between them. The sample consisted of peripheral blood. The genes are TRBV19 and TRBJ1-1, with TRBD1 as a possible D gene (6 bases). This clonotype originated in a woman in her sixties or seventies with acute or convalescent COVID-19. The CDR3 nucleotides read TGTGCCACCATTCTTAGGGGGGGAACTGAAGCTTTCTTT. The encoded protein is CATILRGGTEAFF.